By frequency in the sample, the clone carrying this T cell receptor (beta chain) is medium-sized. What it binds is not known. The germline gives CDR1 SGHVS, CDR2 FQNEAQ. CDR3 length: 15 residues. With V trimmed by 3 bases and J by 4 bases, 6 bases remained unmatched. This sample is part of a study of prognosis after radiotherapy for stage I lung cancer. In the study overall: About five patients had oligometastatic NSCLC after surgical resection of the primary tumor, and around 14 had newly diagnosed primary stage I lung tumors. General study results and limits: Patients given stereotactic body radiation therapy showed fewer unique TCR clones afterward, median about 9,200 versus 6,500. There was no determination made of whether the expanded TCR clones were tumor-specific.

The TCR beta CDR3 region was amplified from genomic DNA, with two rounds of multiplex PCR being used for the amplification. Primers (each specific to one TRBV or TRBJ gene) were used in first-round PCR. One entry per CDR3 protein results from TCRdb running MiXCR on the multiplex PCR reads. The table shows about 27,000 distinct CDR3 sequences, with around 45% occurring only once. The authors drew around 6 milliliters of peripheral blood at each of two time points. The sample here was PBMCs, taken before or after stereotactic body radiation therapy (not recorded which). V and J are TRBV7-8 and TRBJ1-2; 9 nucleotides match TRBD1. This sequence originates from a donor over 45 with non-small cell lung cancer. The DNA for the CDR3 is TGTGCCAGCAGCTTCAAACAGGGGGCGGCCTATGGCTACACCTTC. Encoded protein: CASSFKQGAAYGYTF.